Below are 18 T cell receptor beta chains sequenced from a single sample in a study of beta chain features in type 1 diabetes. Of the isolated RNA, all was reverse transcribed, and so the sequenced material was expressed TCRB transcripts. Assay: immunoSEQ multiplex PCR; the TCRdb copy retains only in-frame clones and omits some. The table lists around 500,000 clones, approximately 28% of them singletons. The source material was naive CD4+ T cells from blood. The receptors come from a young man in good health.

This clone was observed a handful of times. The chain carries TRBV9 and TRBJ2-1, with 9 bases aligning to TRBD2. V lost 0 bases, J lost 3 bases, and 10 bases stayed unmatched. The CDR3 totals 18 residues. Germline CDR1 SGDLS, CDR2 YYNGEE. CDR3 DNA: TGTGCCAGCAGCGTAGGTCCCGGGCTAGCGGGAAACTACAATGAGCAGTTCTTC. Amino acids: CASSVGPGLAGNYNEQFF.

This CDR3 is CASSLERAGYGYTF. DNA of the CDR3: TGCGCCAGCAGCTTGGAAAGGGCCGGCTATGGCTACACCTTC. The chain joins TRBV5-1 to TRBJ1-2; D not certain. The CDR3 totals 14 residues. Germline loops: CDR1 SGHRS, CDR2 YFSETQ. Trimming pared 0 bases from V and 4 bases from J, leaving 10 bases between.

The chain carries TRBV18 and TRBJ2-3, with unresolved D. Per germline, CDR1 KGHSH and CDR2 LQKENI. The CDR3 loop spans 12 amino acids. V lost 3 bases, J lost 4 bases, and 5 bases lay in between. CDR3 amino acids: CASSPAPDTQYF. CDR3 coding DNA: TGTGCCAGCTCACCGGCGCCAGATACGCAGTATTTT. The full variable domain, completed using reference TRBV18 and TRBJ2-3, is NAGVMQNPRHLVRRRGQEARLRCSPMKGHSHVYWYRQLPEEGLKFMVYLQKENIIDESGMPKERFSAEFPKEGPSILRIQQVVRGDSAAYFCASSPAPDTQYFGPGTRLTVL.

This chain links TRBV7-2 with TRBJ2-7; D ambiguous. The CDR3 runs to 14 residues. Germline V gene sequence: CDR1 SGHTA, CDR2 FQGNSA. V lost 1 base, J lost 0 bases, and 7 bases lay in between. The DNA for the CDR3 is TGTGCCAGCAGCTTAGTCCCAAGCTCCTACGAGCAGTACTTC. Its translation: CASSLVPSSYEQYF.

This clone was observed a handful of times. The rearrangement uses TRBV29-1 and TRBJ2-7; 8 bases are a match to TRBD2. J gave up 7 bases and V 3 bases, and 8 bases lay outside the gene matches. Germline V CDR1 and CDR2: SQVTM, ANQGSEA. This CDR3 comprises 13 residues. The CDR3 nucleotides read TGCAGCGTTGAGGGCGGGAGGAGCGGGGAGCAGTACTTC. It is translated as CSVEGGRSGEQYF.

V gene TRBV5-1 combines with J gene TRBJ2-2; D is uncertain. V was trimmed by 3 bases and J by 7 bases, leaving 13 bases between them. This CDR3 is 14 amino acids long. Germline CDR1 and CDR2: SGHRS and YFSETQ. Here the CDR3 reads CASSSLPVSGELFF. DNA for the CDR3: TGCGCCAGCAGCTCCCTACCCGTGAGCGGGGAGCTGTTTTTT.

This clone was counted between two and nine times. In nucleotides, the CDR3 is TGTGCCACCAGCAGAGCGGGGCAGTTGTACGAGCAGTACTTC. Its translation: CATSRAGQLYEQYF. The rearrangement links TRBV15 to TRBJ2-7; D could derive from TRBD1 or TRBD2 (5 bases each). With 1 base removed from V and 4 bases from J, the gap between germline ends came to 11 bases. CDR3 size: 14 residues. The V gene's germline CDR1 is LNHNV and CDR2 YYDKDF (reference sequence). The full variable domain, completed using reference TRBV15 and TRBJ2-7, is DAMVIQNPRYQVTQFGKPVTLSCSQTLNHNVMYWYQQKSSQAPKLLFHYYDKDFNNEADTPDNFQSRRPNTSFCFLDIRSPGLGDTAMYLCATSRAGQLYEQYFGPGTRLTVT.

J is TRBJ1-4 and V is TRBV21-1. TRBV21-1 is flagged as a pseudogene. The CDR3 is made up of 17 amino acids. The CDR3: CASILFGPRPTNEKLFF. In DNA, the CDR3 is TGTGCCAGCATATTATTCGGCCCCAGACCAACTAATGAAAAACTGTTTTTT.

The chain is built from TRBV29-1 and TRBJ2-1; TRBD2 aligns across 8 bases. The CDR3 has 15 residues. Germline-derived CDR1 and CDR2 are SQVTM and ANQGSEA. V dropped 3 bases and J dropped 4; count of bases not matched to a gene: 8. The CDR3 protein is CSVDGREGSYNEQFF. CDR3 sequence (DNA): TGCAGCGTTGACGGGAGGGAGGGCTCTTACAATGAGCAGTTCTTC.

The J gene is TRBJ2-7, the V gene TRBV20-1, with 7 bases identical to TRBD2. V lost 5 bases and J lost 9; bases outside the gene matches: 7. The germline CDR1 and CDR2 sequences are DFQATT and SNEGSKA (reference sequence). The CDR3 length is 11 residues. The CDR3 loop reads CSAYSGMGQYF. DNA for the CDR3: TGCAGTGCTTACAGCGGGATGGGGCAGTACTTC.

In its sample, this clone was seen a few times. The sample carries other DNA sequences with the same CDR3. The chain uses TRBV29-1 and TRBJ2-3; D remains ambiguous. The germline V gene encodes CDR1 SQVTM and CDR2 ANQGSEA. The V end was cut by 6 bases, the J end by 0 bases, with 7 bases between. This CDR3 is built from 12 residues. The CDR3 is CSVVASTDTQYF. CDR3 DNA: TGCAGCGTAGTTGCGAGCACAGATACGCAGTATTTT.

V is TRBV11-3 and J is TRBJ2-1; D call uncertain. The germline V gene encodes CDR1 SGHNT and CDR2 YENEEA. This CDR3 has 14 residues. Deletions cut 3 bases from V and 2 bases from J, with 8 bases between. The CDR3 nucleotides read TGTGCCAGCAGCTTGCCGGAACCCTACAATGAGCAGTTCTTC. It codes for CASSLPEPYNEQFF.

The chain is built from TRBV30 and TRBJ2-2; D unclear. The CDR3 totals 12 residues. Germline CDR1 reads GTSNPN; CDR2 reads SVGIG (reference sequence). The V gene lost 4 bases and the J gene lost 1 base, with 4 bases spanning the gap. The CDR3 DNA sequence: TGTGCCTGGAACCAGAACACCGGGGAGCTGTTTTTT. It translates to CAWNQNTGELFF.

In its sample, this clone was seen a few times. The chain couples TRBV7-9 to TRBJ2-3; 7 bases agree with TRBD2. CDR3 length equals 14 residues. With V trimmed by 3 bases and J by 3 bases, 3 bases remained unmatched. Germline V gene sequence: CDR1 SEHNR, CDR2 FQNEAQ (reference sequence). Here the CDR3 DNA reads TGTGCCAGCAGCTTGAGCGGGACGACAGATACGCAGTATTTT. It encodes CASSLSGTTDTQYF.

This clone was recorded a few times. The chain has TRBV30 and TRBJ1-6; tentatively, D is TRBD1 (6 bases). Between the trimmed V and J ends, which lost 2 bases and 11 bases, there was a span of 7 bases. Germline V lookup: CDR1 GTSNPN, CDR2 SVGIG (reference sequence). This CDR3 has 11 residues. The CDR3 protein is CAWSSGAPLHF. DNA for the CDR3: TGTGCCTGGAGTTCAGGGGCACCCCTCCACTTT.

The chain employs TRBV30 and TRBJ2-7, with 7 positions matching TRBD2. The V segment lost 5 bases and the J segment 1 base; nucleotides outside the gene matches: 17. This CDR3 has 17 amino acids. Germline V gene data show CDR1 as GTSNPN and CDR2 as SVGIG (reference sequence). In DNA form, the CDR3 reads TGTGCCTGGGGGAGACCCCCGGGCGGCGGGGGTTCCTACGAGCAGTACTTC. Protein: CAWGRPPGGGGSYEQYF.

This clone was seen a few times. This chain joins TRBV4-2 and TRBJ2-6; 9 bases are a match to TRBD1. The trim removed 4 bases at V and 4 bases at J, leaving 11 bases unmatched. The CDR3 is made up of 18 amino acids. CDR1 is LGHNA and CDR2 is YNFKEQ in the germline V gene. The CDR3: CASSRARTGGSGANVLTF. In nucleotides, the CDR3 is TGTGCCAGCAGCCGTGCTCGCACAGGGGGCTCAGGGGCCAACGTCCTGACTTTC.

The chain combines TRBV7-9 with TRBJ1-2; 12 nucleotides line up with TRBD1. J lost 4 bases, V lost 5 bases, and 8 bases had no gene match. Germline CDR1 is SEHNR and CDR2 is FQNEAQ (reference sequence). This CDR3 spans 16 amino acids. CDR3 DNA: TGTGCCAGCAGCCCCGGGACAGGGGGCGAAGTCTATGGCTACACCTTC. Translated, it gives CASSPGTGGEVYGYTF. The full variable domain, in which reference TRBV7-9 and TRBJ1-2 provide the parts outside the CDR3, is DTGVSQNPRHKITKRGQNVTFRCDPISEHNRLYWYRQTLGQGPEFLTYFQNEAQLEKSRLLSDRFSAERPKGSFSTLEIQRTEQGDSAMYLCASSPGTGGEVYGYTFGSGTRLTVV.